Each of the 22 T cell receptor beta chains below was sequenced from the same sample in a study of tumor and adjacent non-tumor tissue in lung cancer. TCRbeta libraries were built with three rounds of nested PCR, modified from ARM-PCR. TCRdb called the multiplex PCR reads again in MiXCR, with one record for every CDR3 protein. The table has roughly 43,000 distinct CDR3 sequences, more than 50% seen once; the top ten hold around 45%. This sample's RNA came from whole unsorted tissue. This non-tumor lung sample came from over 3 cm beyond the tumor edge. Material: distant non-tumor lung tissue. All receptors derive from a man aged 45-65 years with non-small cell lung cancer.

This clonotype came up a few times. Relative to the germline gene, one junction end is altered; a read error may explain this. V is TRBV11-1 and J is TRBJ2-2; either TRBD1 or TRBD2 may supply D (5 bases each). Germline V gene lookup returns CDR1 SGHAT and CDR2 FQDESV (reference sequence). The CDR3 is made up of 14 amino acids. The CDR3 here is CASSFQGRPGVLLF. DNA for the CDR3: TGTGCCAGCAGTTTTCAGGGTCGGCCCGGGGTGCTGTTGTTC.

In the case of this clonotype: Compared with germline, one end of the junction differs, possibly owing to a read error. This sequence joins TRBV7-9 and TRBJ2-7; 8 bases match TRBD1. The CDR3 totals 12 residues. Germline CDR1 reads SEHNR; CDR2 reads FQNEAQ (reference sequence). The CDR3 region has the DNA TGTGCCAGCAGCGCGACAGGGGCCGAGCGGTACTTC. It specifies CASSATGAERYF.

This clonotype occurred once. The junction departs from the called germline gene at one end, perhaps through a read error. The J gene is TRBJ2-1, the V gene TRBV6-1; D not resolved. This CDR3 has 15 residues. The V gene's germline CDR1 is MNHNS and CDR2 SASEGT. As DNA, the CDR3 is TGTACCAGCACTACTCGACACGAAACCTACGATGAGCAGTTCTTC. It codes for CTSTTRHETYDEQFF.

The chain is built from TRBV12-3 or TRBV12-4 and TRBJ2-5, with TRBD2 matching over 9 bases. The CDR3 contains 15 residues. The junction had 6 bases not matched to a gene; V was cut back by 6 bases and J by 1 base. The CDR3, as DNA: TGTGCCAGCAGGCCGCGGGGGGGCCCCCAAGAGACCCAGTACTTC. It codes for CASRPRGGPQETQYF.

This clonotype was detected once. A read error may account for a junction end that differs from germline. The chain uses TRBV11-2 and TRBJ2-1; D is unclear. The CDR3 has 14 residues. Per the germline V gene, CDR1 is SGHAT and CDR2 is FQNNGV. Here the CDR3 reads CASSLYRLVSEQFF. The CDR3 nucleotides are TGTGCAAGCAGCTTATACCGGCTAGTTAGTGAGCAGTTCTTC.

This clonotype has at least ten counts. The genes are TRBV28 and TRBJ1-2, with TRBD1 matching 7 bases. This CDR3 has 13 residues. Trimming removed 6 bases from V and 8 bases from J; junction bases left unmatched: 9. Germline loops: CDR1 MDHEN, CDR2 SYDVKM. CDR3 sequence: CASSAGGYGGYTF. In DNA form, the CDR3 reads TGTGCCAGCAGCGCAGGGGGTTACGGGGGCTACACCTTC.

In this sample, this clonotype turned up many times. The CDR3 reads CASSGTSGGKYEQYF. The CDR3 DNA reads TGTGCCAGCAGTGGGACTAGCGGGGGGAAGTACGAGCAGTACTTC. The rearrangement uses TRBV6-1 and TRBJ2-7; 14 bases align to TRBD2. The CDR3 spans 15 residues. J was trimmed by 4 bases and V by 4 bases; bases with no gene match: 3. Per the germline V gene, CDR1 is MNHNS and CDR2 is SASEGT.

On this clonotype itself: The germline gene is not matched at one end of the junction; a read error may be the cause. The V call is TRBV12-3 or TRBV12-4, the J call TRBJ2-1; D remains unclear. This CDR3 comprises 14 residues. CDR3 bases: TGTGTCAGCAGTTTGTGGTGCATGGCCAATGAGCAGTTCTTC. Protein: CVSSLWCMANEQFF.

This clonotype was counted once. This chain joins TRBV5-1 and TRBJ2-2; D might be TRBD1 (5 bases). Germline CDR1 SGHRS, CDR2 YFSETQ. CDR3 length equals 15 residues. Trimming left V 0 bases short and J 6 bases short, with 12 bases between. CDR3 DNA sequence: TGCGCCAGCAGCTTGGGGCATGGGGCCTCCGGGGAGCTGTTTTTT. Amino acids: CASSLGHGASGELFF.

As concerns this clonotype: A read error is possible here, since a much larger clone lies one base away. The genes are TRBV20-1 and TRBJ1-6; D may be TRBD1 (5 bases). From germline, CDR1 is DFQATT and CDR2 SNEGSKA (reference sequence). The CDR3 runs to 15 residues. CDR3 protein: CNAPDSASYNSPLHF. CDR3 bases: TGCAATGCACCCGACAGTGCCTCCTATAATTCACCCCTCCACTTT.

Notes on this clonotype: Because it lacks the conserved phenylalanine or tryptophan at the end, this CDR3 is likely a read error. The chain joins TRBV19 to TRBJ2-7; D is uncertain. The CDR3 has 12 amino acids. The ends were cut back, 5 bases at V and 6 bases at J, with 11 bases in the middle. Germline CDR1 is LNHDA and CDR2 is SQIVND (reference sequence). The CDR3 sequence: CASSEGNGEQYI. In DNA, the CDR3 is TGTGCCAGTAGTGAAGGTAACGGCGAGCAGTACATC.

This clonotype was seen once. The chain uses TRBV11-1 and TRBJ2-1; 11 bases line up with TRBD1. The CDR3 runs 18 residues. V shed 4 bases, J shed 7 bases, and the junction held 15 bases outside the gene matches. Germline V lookup: CDR1 SGHAT, CDR2 FQDESV (reference sequence). The CDR3 loop reads CASSYGTGGLARGNEQFF. The CDR3 DNA follows: TGTGCCAGCAGCTACGGGACAGGGGGGCTAGCGAGGGGGAATGAGCAGTTCTTC.

Points on this clonotype: A read error is possible here, since a much larger clone lies one base away. V is TRBV28 and J is TRBJ2-7; possible D gene TRBD1, 6 bases. Trimming cost V 5 bases and J 1 base, with 15 bases left between them. The germline V gene encodes CDR1 MDHEN and CDR2 SYDVKM. The CDR3 extends over 15 amino acids. The CDR3 DNA sequence: TGTGCCAGCAGTAATTACAGGGAACCATCCTACGAGCAGTACTTC. Its protein product is CASSNYREPSYEQYF.

Note on this clonotype: One end of the junction varies from germline; a read error may be responsible. The chain is built from TRBV6-1 and TRBJ1-5; 7 bases line up with TRBD1. CDR3 size: 14 residues. Germline V gene sequence: CDR1 MNHNS, CDR2 SASEGT. CDR3 in DNA: TGTGCCAGCAGTCCACAGGGGAGCAATCAGCCTCAGCATTTT. Protein: CASSPQGSNQPQHF.

On this clonotype: A much larger clone sits a single nucleotide away, making a read error possible. The V gene is TRBV28, the J gene TRBJ1-2; D possibly corresponds to TRBD1 (6 bases). CDR1 is MDHEN and CDR2 is SYDVKM in the germline V gene. V lost 7 bases and J lost 0, with 18 bases in between. This CDR3 has 16 residues. CDR3 sequence reads: CASTKPSGEPNYGYTF. The CDR3 DNA follows: TGTGCCAGCACCAAACCTTCAGGGGAACCTAACTATGGCTACACCTTC.

This clonotype has just one count. This may stem from a read error, because a much larger clone lies one nucleotide away. The chain carries TRBV28 and TRBJ2-3, with 9 bases identical to TRBD2. Germline CDR1 is MDHEN and CDR2 is SYDVKM. The CDR3 totals 19 residues. The CDR3 region is CGSSALAGAPTGDTDTQYF. CDR3 coding DNA: TGTGGCAGCAGTGCTTTAGCGGGAGCCCCGACGGGCGACACAGATACGCAGTATTTT.

Points on this clonotype: Since a much larger clone is just one base distant, this may be a read error. The chain carries TRBV7-9 and TRBJ1-5; 11 bases are a match to TRBD1. The CDR3 covers 16 residues. Germline V gives CDR1 SEHNR, CDR2 FQNEAQ (reference sequence). CDR3 sequence: CVSSRTGGAGNQPQHF. The DNA for the CDR3 is TGTGTCAGCAGCCGGACAGGGGGCGCGGGCAATCAGCCCCAGCATTTT. The full variable domain, its missing parts supplied by reference TRBV7-9 and TRBJ1-5, is DTGVSQNPRHKITKRGQNVTFRCDPISEHNRLYWYRQTLGQGPEFLTYFQNEAQLEKSRLLSDRFSAERPKGSFSTLEIQRTEQGDSAMYLCVSSRTGGAGNQPQHFGDGTRLSIL.

This clonotype appeared many times. The rearrangement links TRBV20-1 to TRBJ2-1; D is perhaps TRBD1 or TRBD2 (6 bases each). Germline CDR1 and CDR2: DFQATT and SNEGSKA (reference sequence). With 7 bases removed from V and 5 bases from J, the gap between germline ends came to 12 bases. The CDR3 totals 12 residues. As DNA, the CDR3 is TGCAGTGGGGACTGGGGGCACAATGAGCAGTTCTTC. It translates to CSGDWGHNEQFF.

This clonotype was detected only once. Given the absence of the conserved phenylalanine or tryptophan at the CDR3 end, a read error is likely. This chain links TRBV11-2 with TRBJ1-3; 7 nucleotides agree with TRBD1. The CDR3 consists of 17 residues. CDR1 is SGHAT and CDR2 is FQNNGV in the germline V gene. Written as DNA, the CDR3 is TGTGTCAGCAGCTTAATGACAGGGAGAAGCTCTGGAAACACCATATATTTG. Amino acids: CVSSLMTGRSSGNTIYL.

Concerning this clonotype itself: At one end the junction does not follow the germline gene, possibly because of a read error. V gene TRBV12-3 or TRBV12-4 combines with J gene TRBJ2-2, with TRBD1 matching 7 bases. This CDR3 has 15 residues. The CDR3, as DNA: TGTGTCAGCAGCCGAGGACAGGCAAACACCGGGGAGCTGCTTTTT. Translating it yields CVSSRGQANTGELLF.

CDR3 sequence: CASTSRWGNNEQFF. CDR3 DNA: TGTGCCAGCACCTCCAGGTGGGGAAACAATGAGCAGTTCTTC. This chain links TRBV28 with TRBJ2-1; no reliable D call. The CDR3 has 14 amino acids. The V and J ends lost 7 bases and 5 bases respectively, with 15 bases between them. Germline-derived CDR1 and CDR2 are MDHEN and SYDVKM.

This clonotype was recorded at least ten times. The CDR3, as DNA: TGTGCCAGTCGGACAGACTTCTCTGGGGCCAACGTCCTGACTTTC. It translates to CASRTDFSGANVLTF. The chain has TRBV6-1 and TRBJ2-6, with D possibly TRBD1 on 6 matching bases. With 9 bases removed from V and 0 bases from J, the gap between germline ends came to 12 bases. Germline CDR1 reads MNHNS; CDR2 reads SASEGT. The CDR3 consists of 15 residues.